This paragraph reports one TCR beta chain. Patients with a history of autoimmune disease or on systemic immunosuppression were excluded. Measured with immunoSEQ multiplex PCR; TCRdb has only the in-frame clones, and not every one. Of 15,000 to 25,000 clones in the sample, about 76% were seen once. These data originate in a study of OX40 agonist ivuxolimab in advanced cancers. Whole-study context: Prior checkpoint blockade (anti-PD-1, anti-PD-L1 or anti-CTLA-4) was permitted; under 50% had it.

The germline V gene encodes CDR1 SEHNR and CDR2 FQNEAQ (reference sequence). The CDR3 spans 14 residues. Trimming took off 0 bases at V and 1 base at J, with 6 bases between the two ends. The clonotype was recovered from an adult with an advanced solid tumor such as melanoma, head and neck, liver or kidney cancer. The input for sequencing was CD4+ or CD8+ T cells sorted from blood, taken in a trial of the OX40 agonist ivuxolimab. The chain recombines TRBV7-9 with TRBJ1-1; D is undetermined. The CDR3 nucleotides read TGTGCCAGCAGCTTAGCAGACGCGAACACTGAAGCTTTCTTT. Amino acids: CASSLADANTEAFF.